This T cell receptor (beta chain) appears in the sequencing data of a study of cytomegalovirus exposure and HLA in healthy donors. PCR employed 60 Vbeta and 13 Jbeta primers. This table comes from immunoSEQ multiplex PCR, and its TCRdb copy is limited to in-frame clones, with some not included. The sample holds fewer than 200,000 clones; around 83% are singletons and the top ten take roughly 1.5%. The sequence came from a woman in her late teens or twenties in good health and CMV-seronegative. Sequencing was carried out using PBMCs.

This CDR3 is CASSSGLAKTYNEQFF. As DNA, the CDR3 is TGTGCCAGCAGTTCGGGACTAGCGAAAACTTACAATGAGCAGTTCTTC. V gene TRBV27 combines with J gene TRBJ2-1; 10 bases are shared with TRBD2. CDR3 length: 16 amino acids. Germline V gene sequence: CDR1 MNHEY, CDR2 SMNVEV (reference sequence). The V segment lost 4 bases and the J segment 4 bases; nucleotides outside the gene matches: 7.